This is a list of T cell receptor beta chains from one sample in a study of cytomegalovirus exposure and HLA in healthy donors. Assay: immunoSEQ multiplex PCR; the TCRdb copy retains only in-frame clones and omits some. The data hold 130,000 to 150,000 clones, with 70% to 85% observed a single time. Material: PBMCs. These receptors all stem from a woman aged 55-69 years in good health and CMV-seropositive. Each CDR3 is given with its conserved first and last residue. D genes are given only for firm matches. The size of a clone is reported for some rows only, either as once, few or many, or as a class for expanded clones.

J | V | D | size | CDR3 | DNA
TRBJ2-7 | TRBV5-6 | . | . | CASSLATGSYEQYF | TGTGCCAGCAGCTTGGCCACGGGGTCCTACGAGCAGTACTTC
TRBJ1-1 | TRBV7-2 | . | . | CASSPSGDRTEAFF | TGTGCCAGCAGCCCTTCAGGGGATCGGACTGAAGCTTTCTTT
TRBJ1-2 | TRBV11-1 | . | . | CASSQTGLDGYTF | TGTGCCAGCAGCCAGACAGGCCTCGATGGCTACACCTTC
TRBJ2-1 | TRBV28 | . | . | CASSSRMTYNEQFF | TGTGCCAGCAGCTCTAGGATGACCTACAATGAGCAGTTCTTC
TRBJ2-7 | TRBV25-1 | . | . | CASSDPRVTSYEQYF | TGTGCCAGCAGTGACCCGAGGGTGACCTCCTACGAGCAGTACTTC
TRBJ2-2 | TRBV5-4 | . | . | CASSSWTLTGELFF | TGTGCCAGCAGCTCCTGGACTCTGACCGGGGAGCTGTTTTTT
TRBJ2-5 | TRBV11-3 | . | . | CASSFTGQETQYF | TGTGCCAGCAGCTTCACGGGGCAAGAGACCCAGTACTTC
TRBJ2-7 | TRBV6-5 | . | . | CASSRGGDEQYF | TGTGCCAGCAGCCGAGGGGGGGACGAGCAGTACTTC
TRBJ2-1 | TRBV23-1 | TRBD1 | . | CASSHRGDREIPNEQFF | TGCGCCAGCAGTCACCGAGGGGACAGGGAAATTCCTAATGAGCAGTTCTTC
TRBJ2-7 | TRBV11-2 | . | . | CASSSYGRGVDEQYF | TGTGCCAGCAGCTCCTATGGCCGGGGTGTCGACGAGCAGTACTTC
TRBJ1-2 | TRBV2 | . | once | CASGLKQVANYGYTF | TGTGCCAGCGGCCTAAAACAGGTAGCTAACTATGGCTACACCTTC
TRBJ1-3 | TRBV18 | . | . | CASFLLEGHQPGNTIYF | TGTGCCAGCTTCCTCCTGGAGGGTCACCAACCTGGAAACACCATATATTTT
TRBJ2-5 | TRBV27 | . | . | CASSRRVQETQYF | TGTGCCAGCAGTCGGAGGGTCCAAGAGACCCAGTACTTC
TRBJ1-2 | TRBV5-1 | . | . | CASSLSGGYTF | TGCGCCAGCAGCTTGTCGGGGGGCTACACCTTC
TRBJ2-5 | TRBV7-6 | . | . | CASSYSYQETQYF | TGTGCCAGCAGCTACAGTTACCAAGAGACCCAGTACTTC
TRBJ1-2 | TRBV19 | . | . | CASSSGGKGANYGYTF | TGTGCCAGTAGTAGTGGAGGTAAGGGGGCTAACTATGGCTACACCTTC
TRBJ1-2 | TRBV6-5 | TRBD1 | . | CASSRTGRDGYTF | TGTGCCAGCAGTCGGACAGGACGCGATGGCTACACCTTC
TRBJ2-1 | TRBV5-4 | . | . | CASSHRVTGPYSEQFF | TGTGCCAGCAGCCACCGGGTAACAGGCCCTTACAGTGAGCAGTTCTTC
TRBJ2-1 | TRBV4-3 | TRBD2 | . | CASSLGLAGDNEQFF | TGCGCCAGCAGCCTGGGACTAGCGGGAGATAATGAGCAGTTCTTC
TRBJ2-1 | TRBV7-2 | . | . | CASLPAGFYNEQFF | TGTGCCAGCCTCCCGGCGGGATTCTACAATGAGCAGTTCTTC
TRBJ2-1 | TRBV5-4 | TRBD2 | . | CASSPGLADNEQFF | TGTGCCAGCAGCCCCGGACTAGCGGACAATGAGCAGTTCTTC
TRBJ1-5 | TRBV19 | TRBD1 | . | CASIPRQGDQPQHF | TGTGCCAGTATCCCACGACAGGGCGATCAGCCCCAGCATTTT
TRBJ2-5 | TRBV7-9 | TRBD2 | . | CASSLGGGYQETQYF | TGTGCCAGCAGCTTAGGGGGGGGGTACCAAGAGACCCAGTACTTC
TRBJ2-1 | TRBV29-1 | TRBD2 | . | CSARSGRFAEQFF | TGCAGCGCCCGGAGCGGGAGATTCGCTGAGCAGTTCTTC
TRBJ2-7 | TRBV6-1 | . | . | CASISDNRYEQYF | TGTGCCAGCATATCTGATAACCGGTACGAGCAGTACTTC
TRBJ1-1 | TRBV5-1 | . | . | CASSWEGVNTEAFF | TGCGCCAGCAGCTGGGAGGGAGTGAACACTGAAGCTTTCTTT
TRBJ1-1 | TRBV10-3 | . | . | CAISESRSVNTEAFF | TGTGCCATCAGTGAGTCGAGGTCTGTGAACACTGAAGCTTTCTTT
TRBJ1-5 | TRBV10-3 | . | . | CAISESIGQYQPQHF | TGTGCCATCAGTGAGTCGATCGGACAGTATCAGCCCCAGCATTTT
TRBJ1-1 | TRBV13 | . | . | CATEQGALTEAFF | TGTGCCACCGAGCAGGGCGCGCTCACTGAAGCTTTCTTT
TRBJ2-5 | TRBV9 | TRBD1 | . | CASSASQGRETQYF | TGTGCCAGCAGCGCGTCACAGGGGCGAGAGACCCAGTACTTC
TRBJ2-6 | TRBV19 | . | few | CASRMQGKVSGANVLTF | TGTGCCAGTAGGATGCAGGGAAAGGTATCCGGGGCCAACGTCCTGACTTTC
TRBJ1-1 | TRBV28 | TRBD1 | . | CAALDRGNTEAFF | TGTGCCGCCCTCGACAGGGGGAACACTGAAGCTTTCTTT
TRBJ1-1 | TRBV29-1 | . | . | CSGVSGGEAFF | TGCAGCGGTGTATCTGGCGGGGAAGCTTTCTTT
TRBJ2-7 | TRBV19 | TRBD1 | . | CASSTGTGSYEQYF | TGTGCCAGTAGTACCGGGACAGGCTCCTACGAGCAGTACTTC
TRBJ1-5 | TRBV2 | . | . | CASSDWGPNQPQHF | TGTGCCAGCAGTGATTGGGGCCCGAATCAGCCCCAGCATTTT
TRBJ2-7 | TRBV29-1 | . | once | CSAGGDSYEQYF | TGCAGCGCCGGCGGGGACAGCTACGAGCAGTACTTC